This T cell receptor (beta chain) was recovered during a study of blood T cell repertoires in COVID-19. Overall study: Specimens from acute and convalescent COVID-19 originated in the United States, Italy and Spain.

Authors' processing steps: Scientists estimated how many nucleated cells there were by amplifying reference gene primers. TCRdb's copy holds only in-frame clones and misses some; the assay was immunoSEQ multiplex PCR. V, J and clone size were drawn from that table, and D and trimming were deduced from the DNA. The repertoire includes about 220,000 clones, 65% to 85% of them detected once, and 3% to 3.5% sits in the top ten. The CDR3 runs to 14 residues. V was shortened by 0 bases and J by 5 bases, with 12 bases between the two germline ends. Germline CDR1 and CDR2: SGHRS and YFSETQ. The gene calls are TRBV5-1 and TRBJ2-7, with D maybe TRBD2 (5 bases). This TCR derives from a woman aged 25 to 39 who had recovered from COVID-19. Sequencing used peripheral blood. CDR3 bases: TGCGCCAGCAGCTTGGCCGAGGGTAGGAACGAGCAGTACTTC. Translated, it gives CASSLAEGRNEQYF.